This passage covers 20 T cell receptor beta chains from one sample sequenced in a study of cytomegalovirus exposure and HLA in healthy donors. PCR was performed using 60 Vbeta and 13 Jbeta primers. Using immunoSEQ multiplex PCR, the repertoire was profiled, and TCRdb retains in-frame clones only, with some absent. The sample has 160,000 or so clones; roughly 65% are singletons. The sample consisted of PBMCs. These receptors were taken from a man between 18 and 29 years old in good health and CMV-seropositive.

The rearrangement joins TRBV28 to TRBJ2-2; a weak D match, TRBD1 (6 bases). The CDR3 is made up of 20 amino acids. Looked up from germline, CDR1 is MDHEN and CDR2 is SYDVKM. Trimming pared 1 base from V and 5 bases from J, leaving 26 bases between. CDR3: CASSLLLLLQGPRGTGELFF. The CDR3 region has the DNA TGTGCCAGCAGTTTATTGCTTCTCCTACAGGGCCCCCGTGGTACCGGGGAGCTGTTTTTT. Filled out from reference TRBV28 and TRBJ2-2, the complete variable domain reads DVKVTQSSRYLVKRTGEKVFLECVQDMDHENMFWYRQDPGLGLRLIYFSYDVKMKEKGDIPEGYSVSREKKERFSLILESASTNQTSMYLCASSLLLLLQGPRGTGELFFGEGSRLTVL.

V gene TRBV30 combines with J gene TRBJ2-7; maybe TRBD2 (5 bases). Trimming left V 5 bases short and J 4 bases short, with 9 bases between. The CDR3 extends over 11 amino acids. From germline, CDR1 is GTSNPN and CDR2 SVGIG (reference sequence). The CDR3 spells CAWGRGYEQYV. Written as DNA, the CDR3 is TGTGCCTGGGGCAGAGGGTACGAGCAGTACGTC.

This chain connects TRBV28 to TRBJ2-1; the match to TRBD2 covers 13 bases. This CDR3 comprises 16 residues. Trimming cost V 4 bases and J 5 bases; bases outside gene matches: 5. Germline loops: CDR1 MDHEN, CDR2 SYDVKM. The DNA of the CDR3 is TGTGCCAGCAGTTCTGGGACTAGCGGGGATAACAATGAGCAGTTCTTC. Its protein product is CASSSGTSGDNNEQFF.

CDR3 DNA: TGTGCCAGCAGGGGCGCGAATCAGCCCCAGCATTTT. It codes for CASRGANQPQHF. V gene TRBV2 combines with J gene TRBJ1-5; D is unresolved. Trimming removed 6 bases at V and 4 bases at J, with 7 bases between. The germline gives CDR1 SNHLY, CDR2 FYNNEI. This CDR3 region has 12 residues.

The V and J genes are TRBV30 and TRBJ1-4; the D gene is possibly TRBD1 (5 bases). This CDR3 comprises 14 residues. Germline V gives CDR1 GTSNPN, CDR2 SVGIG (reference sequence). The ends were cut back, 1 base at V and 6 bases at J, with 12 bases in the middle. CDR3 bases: TGTGCCTGGAGTGCCCCTCCCAGGGATGAAAAACTGTTTTTT. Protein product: CAWSAPPRDEKLFF. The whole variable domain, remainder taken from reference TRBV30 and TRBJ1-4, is SQTIHQWPATLVQPVGSPLSLECTVEGTSNPNLYWYRQAAGRGLQLLFYSVGIGQISSEVPQNLSASRPQDRQFILSSKKLLLSDSGFYLCAWSAPPRDEKLFFGSGTQLSVL.

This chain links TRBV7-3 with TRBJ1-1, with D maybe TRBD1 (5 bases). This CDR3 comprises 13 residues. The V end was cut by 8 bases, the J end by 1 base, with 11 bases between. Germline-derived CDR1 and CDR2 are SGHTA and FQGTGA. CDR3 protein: CASAEGSNTEAFF. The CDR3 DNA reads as TGTGCCAGCGCGGAGGGGTCGAACACTGAAGCTTTCTTT. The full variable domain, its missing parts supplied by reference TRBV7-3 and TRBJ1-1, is GAGVSQTPSNKVTEKGKYVELRCDPISGHTALYWYRQSLGQGPEFLIYFQGTGAADDSGLPNDRFFAVRPEGSVSTLKIQRTERGDSAVYLCASAEGSNTEAFFGQGTRLTVV.

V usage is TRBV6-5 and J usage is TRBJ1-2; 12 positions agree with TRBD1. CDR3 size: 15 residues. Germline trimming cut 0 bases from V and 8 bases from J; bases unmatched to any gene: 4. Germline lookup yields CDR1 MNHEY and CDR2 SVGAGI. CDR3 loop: CASSYSRGQGAGYTF. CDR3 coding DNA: TGTGCCAGCAGTTACTCGCGGGGACAGGGGGCGGGCTACACCTTC.

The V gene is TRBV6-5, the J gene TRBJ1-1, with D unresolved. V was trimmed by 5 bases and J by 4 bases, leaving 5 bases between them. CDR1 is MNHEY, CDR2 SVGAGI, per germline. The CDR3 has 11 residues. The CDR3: CASSRSTEAFF. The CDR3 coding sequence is TGTGCCAGCAGTAGGAGCACTGAAGCTTTCTTT.

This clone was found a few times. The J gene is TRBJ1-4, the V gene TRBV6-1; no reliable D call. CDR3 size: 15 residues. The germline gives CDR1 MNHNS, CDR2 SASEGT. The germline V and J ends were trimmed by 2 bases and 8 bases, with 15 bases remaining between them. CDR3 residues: CASSEQGRGSEKLFF. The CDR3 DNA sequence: TGTGCCAGCAGTGAACAAGGGAGAGGAAGCGAAAAACTGTTTTTT.

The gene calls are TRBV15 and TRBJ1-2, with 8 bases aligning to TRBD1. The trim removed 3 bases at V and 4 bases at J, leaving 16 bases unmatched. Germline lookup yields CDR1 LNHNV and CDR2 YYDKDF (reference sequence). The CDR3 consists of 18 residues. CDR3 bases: TGTGCCACCAGCAGCCGCACTTCAGGGGGCGGAAGAGGCTATGGCTACACCTTC. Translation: CATSSRTSGGGRGYGYTF.

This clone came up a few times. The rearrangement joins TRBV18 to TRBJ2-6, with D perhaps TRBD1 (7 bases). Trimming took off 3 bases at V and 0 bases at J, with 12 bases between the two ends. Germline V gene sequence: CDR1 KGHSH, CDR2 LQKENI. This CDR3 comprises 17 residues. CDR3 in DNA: TGTGCCAGCTCACCCGCAGGGGGGTTCTCTGGGGCCAACGTCCTGACTTTC. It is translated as CASSPAGGFSGANVLTF.

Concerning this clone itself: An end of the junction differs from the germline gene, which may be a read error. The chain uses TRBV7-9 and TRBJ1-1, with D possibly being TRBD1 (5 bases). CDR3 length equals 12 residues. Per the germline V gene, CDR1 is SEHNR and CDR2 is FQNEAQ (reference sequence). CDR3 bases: TGTTCCAGCAGCTTAGAGGGGAGGGAAGCTTTCTTT. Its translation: CSSSLEGREAFF.

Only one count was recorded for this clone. In DNA, the CDR3 is TGTGCCTGGGGGGGGATGAAAGCCTACACCTTC. Translated, it gives CAWGGMKAYTF. The chain couples TRBV30 to TRBJ1-2, with a tentative D call TRBD1 (5 bases). Germline CDR1 is GTSNPN and CDR2 is SVGIG (reference sequence). The CDR3 totals 11 residues. V was shortened by 5 bases and J by 10 bases, with 14 bases between the two germline ends.

CDR3 coding DNA: TGTGCCAGTAGTATAGATCGTCCTGAGCTCTCTGGGGCCAACGTCCTGACTTTC. Residues: CASSIDRPELSGANVLTF. V usage is TRBV19 and J usage is TRBJ2-6; D is unresolved. V lost 0 bases and J lost 0, with 12 bases in between. Per the germline V gene, CDR1 is LNHDA and CDR2 is SQIVND (reference sequence). The CDR3 extends over 18 amino acids.

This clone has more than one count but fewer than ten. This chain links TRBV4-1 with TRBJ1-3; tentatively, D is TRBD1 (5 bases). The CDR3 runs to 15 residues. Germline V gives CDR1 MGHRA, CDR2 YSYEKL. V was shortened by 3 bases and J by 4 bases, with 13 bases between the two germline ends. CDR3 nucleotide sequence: TGCGCCAGCAGCCAGCCGGGACTCGCCGGAAACACCATATATTTT. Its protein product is CASSQPGLAGNTIYF.

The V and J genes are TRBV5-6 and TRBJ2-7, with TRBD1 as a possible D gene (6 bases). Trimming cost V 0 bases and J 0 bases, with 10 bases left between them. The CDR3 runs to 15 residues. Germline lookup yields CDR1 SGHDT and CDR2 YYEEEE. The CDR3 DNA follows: TGTGCCAGCAGCTTGGACAGGGCCAACTCCTACGAGCAGTACGTC. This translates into CASSLDRANSYEQYV.

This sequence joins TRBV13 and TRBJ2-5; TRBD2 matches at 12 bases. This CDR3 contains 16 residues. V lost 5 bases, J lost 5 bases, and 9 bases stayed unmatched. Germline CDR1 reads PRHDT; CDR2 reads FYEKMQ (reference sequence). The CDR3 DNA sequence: TGTGCCAGCAGCCCCGCATCGACTAGCGGGGGTGAGACCCAGTACTTC. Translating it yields CASSPASTSGGETQYF. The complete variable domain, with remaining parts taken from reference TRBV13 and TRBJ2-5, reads AAGVIQSPRHLIKEKRETATLKCYPIPRHDTVYWYQQGPGQDPQFLISFYEKMQSDKGSIPDRFSAQQFSDYHSELNMSSLELGDSALYFCASSPASTSGGETQYFGPGTRLLVL.

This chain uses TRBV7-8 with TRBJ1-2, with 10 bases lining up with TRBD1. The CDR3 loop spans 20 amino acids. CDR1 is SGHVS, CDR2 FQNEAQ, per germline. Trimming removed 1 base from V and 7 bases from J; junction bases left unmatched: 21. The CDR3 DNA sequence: TGTGCCAGCAGCTTAGAATATGATCCGGGAGGGACAGGGGCCTCGGCTGGCTACACCTTC. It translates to CASSLEYDPGGTGASAGYTF. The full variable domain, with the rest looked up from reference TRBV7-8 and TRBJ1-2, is GAGVSQSPRYKVAKRGQDVALRCDPISGHVSLFWYQQALGQGPEFLTYFQNEAQLDKSGLPSDRFFAERPEGSVSTLKIQRTQQEDSAVYLCASSLEYDPGGTGASAGYTFGSGTRLTVV.

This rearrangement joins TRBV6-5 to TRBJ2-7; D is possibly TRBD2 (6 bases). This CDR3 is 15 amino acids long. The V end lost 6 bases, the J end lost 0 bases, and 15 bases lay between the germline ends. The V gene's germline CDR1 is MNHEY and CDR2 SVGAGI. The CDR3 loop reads CASRPSGESSYEQYV. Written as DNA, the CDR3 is TGTGCCAGCAGACCGTCGGGGGAGAGCTCCTACGAGCAGTACGTC.

The chain's CDR3 is CASSLRDSPTFF. CDR3 sequence (DNA): TGTGCCAGCAGTTTAAGGGACAGCCCAACTTTCTTT. The V and J genes are TRBV28 and TRBJ1-1, with 7 bases aligning to TRBD1. Germline V gene sequence: CDR1 MDHEN, CDR2 SYDVKM. Unmatched junction bases numbered 6, after V lost 2 bases and J lost 12 bases. This CDR3 region has 12 residues. The variable domain in full, with the rest retrieved from reference TRBV28 and TRBJ1-1, is DVKVTQSSRYLVKRTGEKVFLECVQDMDHENMFWYRQDPGLGLRLIYFSYDVKMKEKGDIPEGYSVSREKKERFSLILESASTNQTSMYLCASSLRDSPTFFGQGTRLTVV.